The clone carrying this T cell receptor (beta chain) appeared many times. Its cognate antigen is unknown. The data originate from a study of T-cell reconstitution after alpha-beta-depleted transplantation in children. The study, taken as a whole, reports: Diversity and T-cell counts at one year after transplant derived mostly from new T cells. Two months or so post-transplant, alpha-beta T cells reportedly derived from several hundred expanded graft clones.

Construction of the TCRbeta library involved unique molecular identifiers. TCRdb re-called the PCR reads with MiXCR, one entry per CDR3 protein. The table has approximately 290,000 distinct CDR3 sequences, 11% seen once. The ends were cut back, 0 bases at V and 3 bases at J, with 13 bases in the middle. The germline V gene encodes CDR1 SGHRS and CDR2 YFSETQ. The CDR3 sequence is 17 residues long. Sequencing was performed on peripheral blood, taken 180 days after TCRalphabeta/CD19-depleted stem cell transplant. V usage is TRBV5-1 and J usage is TRBJ2-6; D may be TRBD1 (6 bases). The receptor's source is a male patient between 2 and 15 years old who had a stem cell transplant for chronic granulomatous disease, so the T cells may come from the graft donor. The CDR3 DNA reads TGCGCCAGCAGCTTGGCTGGACAGAGCCTTGGGGCCAACGTCCTGACTTTC. It codes for CASSLAGQSLGANVLTF.